This T cell receptor (beta chain) derives from a study of response to subunit inactivated influenza vaccine (dated by TCRdb to 2017 to 2018). Regarding the research as a whole: Deep quantitative T cell receptor repertoire profiling was used in the study to track responses to a trivalent subunit inactivated influenza vaccine.

The table lists this clonotype with a few counts. Its binding antigen is unknown. Base qualities are not provided; no much larger clone lies one nucleotide away. The method was RT-PCR. The sequencing machine was an Illumina HiSeq 2500. Through fastp at Q25 and MiXCR, TCRdb rebuilt clones from the public reads, retaining in-frame beta chains. Rows are unified per CDR3 protein, each entry keeping the most common DNA and genes. For this sample there are about 780,000 distinct CDR3 sequences; approximately 17% appear just once. Around 9.9% of the sample goes to the ten largest clones. The germline V gene yields SGHRS for CDR1 and YFSETQ for CDR2. Taken from cysteine to phenylalanine, the CDR3 has 14 residues. Only the CDR3 DNA is retained, 42 bases long and in frame from the first base. Trimming accounts for 2 bases at V and 4 bases at J, while the number of junction bases matched to no gene is 6. On the study overall, not on this receptor specifically: The authors proposed that each seasonal influenza vaccination may bring in only a limited number of new T cells.

The sequence joins TRBV5-1 to TRBJ2-7, with TRBD1 identical over 7 junction bases. Source: PBMCs from blood, taken about 5 days after vaccination. This receptor was identified in a man aged 50-60 years who received an inactivated influenza vaccine. Donor details come from another sample of the same person, matched by shared clones. The CDR3 loop reads CASSFQGDGYEQYF. The nucleotide sequence reads TGCGCCAGCAGCTTTCAGGGGGATGGGTACGAGCAGTACTTC.